What follows describes a single TCR beta chain. Its antigen is unidentified. This CDR3 is 14 amino acids long. Germline loops: CDR1 MNHNY, CDR2 SVGAGI (reference sequence). The V gene lost 3 bases and the J gene lost 5 bases, with 10 bases spanning the gap. This record comes from a study of graft-versus-host responses after intestinal transplantation. Across the whole study: Transplant recipients had multivisceral, liver-intestinal, or isolated intestinal grafts. Notes on the study in general: GvH clonotypes were identified within recipient marrow, with a subset emerging first in ileum or blood.

The assay was immunoSEQ multiplex PCR, and TCRdb's table has in-frame clones only and misses some. The table has tens of thousands of clones, 95% seen once; the top ten hold under 0.3%. The clonotype comes from a human donor who was the organ donor for an intestinal transplant. Material: unstimulated CD8+ T cells sorted from spleen or lymph node cells, obtained before transplant. The chain is built from TRBV6-6 and TRBJ1-4; a weak D match, TRBD1 (5 bases). This CDR3 is CASSYWGENEKLFF. In nucleotides, the CDR3 is TGTGCCAGCAGTTATTGGGGGGAGAATGAAAAACTGTTTTTT.